Listed below are T cell receptor beta chains from one sample, sequenced in a study of T-cell memory formation after mild COVID-19. Via MiXCR, TCRdb re-called the 5' RACE reads, giving one row per CDR3 protein. The table records approximately 40,000 distinct CDR3 sequences, 9.5% to 12% of them present only once. The sequencing sample was made of PBMCs or a T cell subset sorted from them (not recorded which). The origin of the receptors is a man between 18 and 35 years old who had mild COVID-19 (a few samples of this study predate the infection). Cell type and time point are not known. CDR3s include the opening cysteine and the closing phenylalanine or tryptophan. Fields, in order: V gene, clone size, D gene, J gene, CDR3 DNA, CDR3 protein. A D gene is named only where the DNA matches it firmly. Clone size is shown for a subset of rows, as once, few, many or a class of expanded clone.

>TRBV5-1|many|.|TRBJ1-5
TGCGCCAGCAGTTCAGGGGAGAGGAATCAGCCCCAGCATTTT
CASSSGERNQPQHF
>TRBV5-4|many|.|TRBJ2-3
TGTGCCAGCAGCCCGGGGGGCGGCCCAGATACGCAGTATTTT
CASSPGGGPDTQYF
>TRBV18|few|.|TRBJ2-3
TGTGCCAGCTCATCTGATTATCTTCGCACAGATACGCAGTATTTT
CASSSDYLRTDTQYF
>TRBV5-6|medium-sized|.|TRBJ2-1
TGTGCCAGCAGCCCCGAGGGACGGCACAATGAGCAGTTCTTC
CASSPEGRHNEQFF
>TRBV10-3|many|TRBD1|TRBJ2-7
TGTGCCATCAGCCGAGGGACAGGGGGAGGCGAGCAGTACTTC
CAISRGTGGGEQYF
>TRBV29-1|few|.|TRBJ1-4
TGCAGCGTTGAAGGCAGGGGAGATAATGAAAAACTGTTTTTT
CSVEGRGDNEKLFF
>TRBV4-3|.|TRBD2|TRBJ2-1
TGCGCCAGCAGCCCTGGACTAGCGGGCAGCTCCTACAATGAGCAGTTCTTC
CASSPGLAGSSYNEQFF
>TRBV3-1|many|.|TRBJ1-3
TGTGCCAGCAGCCAAGATGGAGGGTTCGGCACCATATATTTT
CASSQDGGFGTIYF
>TRBV24-1|many|.|TRBJ2-3
TGTGCCACCAGTGATTTTAGCACAGATACGCAGTATTTT
CATSDFSTDTQYF
>TRBV20-1|many|.|TRBJ2-7
TGCAGTGCCCCCTGGAGCGAACCCTACGAGCAGTACTTC
CSAPWSEPYEQYF
>TRBV20-1|many|.|TRBJ1-6
TGCAGTGCTAGTGACCGCAAATGGTCCTATAATTCACCCCTCCACTTT
CSASDRKWSYNSPLHF
>TRBV20-1|few|TRBD1|TRBJ1-5
TGCAGTGCTCCGGCGGCGACAGGGTTAGTCAATCAGCCCCAGCATTTT
CSAPAATGLVNQPQHF
>TRBV2|.|.|TRBJ1-1
TGTGCCAGCAGTTCCGGGACCGCCCCGGACACTGAAGCTTTCTTT
CASSSGTAPDTEAFF
>TRBV7-6|many|.|TRBJ1-2
TGTGCCAGCAGCCCGCGGGGTAGAAACTATGGCTACACCTTC
CASSPRGRNYGYTF
>TRBV12-3/TRBV12-4|many|.|TRBJ1-1
TGTGCCAGCAGTTTAAGGGTCTTGAACACTGAAGCTTTCTTT
CASSLRVLNTEAFF
>TRBV6-5|many|TRBD1|TRBJ1-2
TGTGCCAGCAGCTATACCGGCGGGGGACAGGGAGGCGGCTACACCTTC
CASSYTGGGQGGGYTF
>TRBV15|many|TRBD1|TRBJ2-1
TGTGCCACCAGCAGAGATTCAGGGGGCCTCTACAATGAGCAGTTCTTC
CATSRDSGGLYNEQFF
>TRBV9|few|TRBD2|TRBJ2-5
TGTGCCAGCAGCGTAGACCCGGGACTAGCGGGGAGAGAGACCCAGTACTTC
CASSVDPGLAGRETQYF
>TRBV7-8|many|.|TRBJ2-5
TGTGCCAGCAGCTTACAGTACCGAGAGACCCAGTACTTC
CASSLQYRETQYF
>TRBV7-9|many|.|TRBJ1-2
TGTGCCAGCAGCTATGTAGCGGGGGCCGATTCCTATGGCTACACCTTC
CASSYVAGADSYGYTF
>TRBV20-1|.|TRBD1|TRBJ1-1
TGCAGTGCTAGAGATGGGGACAGGGGGCAAGCTTTCTTT
CSARDGDRGQAFF
>TRBV6-5|many|TRBD2|TRBJ2-3
TGTGCCAGCAGTGGACCCGGGACTAAGTCGGGCACAGATACGCAGTATTTT
CASSGPGTKSGTDTQYF
>TRBV20-1|many|TRBD2|TRBJ2-1
TGCAGTGCTAGGGCGGTGGGGACTACCGGTAATGAGCAGTTCTTC
CSARAVGTTGNEQFF
>TRBV7-2|many|TRBD1|TRBJ2-3
TGTGCCAGCAGCTCCCGGGACAGGGGACAACTTAGCACAGATACGCAGTATTTT
CASSSRDRGQLSTDTQYF
>TRBV6-2/TRBV6-3|many|TRBD2|TRBJ2-1
TGTGCCAGCAGTTACGATAGCGGGGCATACAATGAGCAGTTCTTC
CASSYDSGAYNEQFF
>TRBV7-9|many|.|TRBJ2-1
TGTGCCAGCAGCCCGTCCAAGGGGGGCATTTACAATGAGCAGTTCTTC
CASSPSKGGIYNEQFF
>TRBV7-2|many|TRBD2|TRBJ2-3
TGTGCCAGCAGCTTACGCACTAGCGGGGGGTCGGATACGCAGTATTTT
CASSLRTSGGSDTQYF
>TRBV20-1|many|.|TRBJ2-3
TGCAGTGCTTCCAGGGGGGGCGACACAGATACGCAGTATTTT
CSASRGGDTDTQYF
>TRBV3-1|many|.|TRBJ1-4
TGTGCCAGCAGCCAATTCCTCCCGGGATCAAATGAAAAACTGTTTTTT
CASSQFLPGSNEKLFF